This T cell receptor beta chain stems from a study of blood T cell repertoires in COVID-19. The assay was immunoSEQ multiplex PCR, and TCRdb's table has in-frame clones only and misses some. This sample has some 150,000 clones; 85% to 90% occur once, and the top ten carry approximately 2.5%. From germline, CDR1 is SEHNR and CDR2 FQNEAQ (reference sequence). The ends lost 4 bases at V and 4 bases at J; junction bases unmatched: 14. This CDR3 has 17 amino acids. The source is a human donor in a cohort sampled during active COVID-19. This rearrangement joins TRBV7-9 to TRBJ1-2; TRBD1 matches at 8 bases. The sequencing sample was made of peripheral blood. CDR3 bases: TGTGCCAGCAGCTCAAGCCAGTCAGGGGGCCGAGTCTATGGCTACACCTTC. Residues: CASSSSQSGGRVYGYTF.